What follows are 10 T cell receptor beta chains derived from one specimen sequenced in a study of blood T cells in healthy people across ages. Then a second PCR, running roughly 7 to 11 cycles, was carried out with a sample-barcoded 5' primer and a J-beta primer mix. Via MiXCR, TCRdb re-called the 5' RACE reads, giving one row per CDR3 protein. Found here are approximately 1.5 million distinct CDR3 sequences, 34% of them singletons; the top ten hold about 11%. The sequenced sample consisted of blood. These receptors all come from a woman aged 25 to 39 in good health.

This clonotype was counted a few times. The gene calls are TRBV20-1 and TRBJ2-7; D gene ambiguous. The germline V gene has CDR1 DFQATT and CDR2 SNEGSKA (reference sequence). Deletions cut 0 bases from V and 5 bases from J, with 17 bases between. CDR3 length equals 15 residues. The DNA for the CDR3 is TGCAGTGCTAGAGATTCCCCTCAGCGTGTGGACGAGCAGTACTTC. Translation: CSARDSPQRVDEQYF.

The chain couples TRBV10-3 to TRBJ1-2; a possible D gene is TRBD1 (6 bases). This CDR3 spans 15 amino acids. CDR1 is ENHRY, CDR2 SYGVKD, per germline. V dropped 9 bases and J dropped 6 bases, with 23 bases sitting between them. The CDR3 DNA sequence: TGTGCCATTGTCAATGGACGGGGGGCAAGTGATGGCTACACCTTC. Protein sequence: CAIVNGRGASDGYTF.

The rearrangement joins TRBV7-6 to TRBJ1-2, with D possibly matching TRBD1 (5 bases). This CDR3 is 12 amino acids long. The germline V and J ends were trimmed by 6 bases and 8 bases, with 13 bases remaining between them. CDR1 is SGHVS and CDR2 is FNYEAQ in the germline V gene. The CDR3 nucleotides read TGTGCCAGCAGATCAGGGTCGGCGGGCTACACCTTC. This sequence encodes CASRSGSAGYTF. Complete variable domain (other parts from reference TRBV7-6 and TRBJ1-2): GAGVSQSPRYKVTKRGQDVALRCDPISGHVSLYWYRQALGQGPEFLTYFNYEAQQDKSGLPNDRFSAERPEGSISTLTIQRTEQRDSAMYRCASRSGSAGYTFGSGTRLTVV.

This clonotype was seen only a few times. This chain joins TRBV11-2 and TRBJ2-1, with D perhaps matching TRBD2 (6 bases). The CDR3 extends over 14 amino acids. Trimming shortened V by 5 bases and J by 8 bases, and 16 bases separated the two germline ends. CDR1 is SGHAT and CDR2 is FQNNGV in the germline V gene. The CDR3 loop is CASSPGTARYEQFF. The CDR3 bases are TGTGCCAGCAGCCCCGGGACTGCCAGGTATGAGCAGTTCTTC.

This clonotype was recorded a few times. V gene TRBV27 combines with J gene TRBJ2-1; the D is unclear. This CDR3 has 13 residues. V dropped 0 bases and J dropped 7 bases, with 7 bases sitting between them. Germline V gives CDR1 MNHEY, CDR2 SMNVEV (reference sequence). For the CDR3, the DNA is TGTGCCAGCAGTTTATCTCACCCTAATGAGCAGTTCTTC. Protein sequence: CASSLSHPNEQFF.

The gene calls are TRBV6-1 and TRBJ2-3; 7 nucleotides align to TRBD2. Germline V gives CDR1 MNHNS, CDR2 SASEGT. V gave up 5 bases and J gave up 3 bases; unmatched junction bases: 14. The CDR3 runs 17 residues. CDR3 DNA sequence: TGTGCCAGCAGTCAAGACGGGTCGTCGGGGGGAACAGATACGCAGTATTTT. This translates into CASSQDGSSGGTDTQYF.

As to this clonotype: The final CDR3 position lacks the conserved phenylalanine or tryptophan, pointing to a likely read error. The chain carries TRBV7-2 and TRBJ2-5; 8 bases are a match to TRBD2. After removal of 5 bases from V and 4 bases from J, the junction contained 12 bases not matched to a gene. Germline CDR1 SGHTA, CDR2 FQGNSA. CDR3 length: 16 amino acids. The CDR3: CASSRGGRGDRETQYC. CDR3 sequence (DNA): TGTGCCAGCAGCCGGGGGGGGCGGGGGGATAGAGAGACCCAGTACTGC.

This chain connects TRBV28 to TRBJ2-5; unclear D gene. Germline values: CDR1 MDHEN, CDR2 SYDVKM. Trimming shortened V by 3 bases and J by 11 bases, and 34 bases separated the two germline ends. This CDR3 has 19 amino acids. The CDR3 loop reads CASSFARRTRWTSYNEQYF. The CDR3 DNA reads TGTGCCAGCAGTTTTGCGCGTAGGACCAGGTGGACCTCCTACAATGAGCAGTACTTC.

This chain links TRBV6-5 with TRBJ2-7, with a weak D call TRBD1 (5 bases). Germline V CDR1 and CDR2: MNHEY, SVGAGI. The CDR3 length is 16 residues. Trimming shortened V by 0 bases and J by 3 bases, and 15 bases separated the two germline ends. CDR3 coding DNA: TGTGCCAGCAGTTACTCGAAGGGGATTAAATGCTACGAGCAGTACTTC. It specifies CASSYSKGIKCYEQYF.

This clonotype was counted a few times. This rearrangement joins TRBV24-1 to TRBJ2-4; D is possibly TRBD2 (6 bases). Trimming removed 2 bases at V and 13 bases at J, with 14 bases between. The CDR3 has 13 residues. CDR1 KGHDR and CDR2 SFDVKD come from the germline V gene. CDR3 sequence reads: CATSDSWRGSQYF. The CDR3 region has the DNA TGTGCCACCAGTGATTCGTGGCGGGGCAGCCAGTACTTC.